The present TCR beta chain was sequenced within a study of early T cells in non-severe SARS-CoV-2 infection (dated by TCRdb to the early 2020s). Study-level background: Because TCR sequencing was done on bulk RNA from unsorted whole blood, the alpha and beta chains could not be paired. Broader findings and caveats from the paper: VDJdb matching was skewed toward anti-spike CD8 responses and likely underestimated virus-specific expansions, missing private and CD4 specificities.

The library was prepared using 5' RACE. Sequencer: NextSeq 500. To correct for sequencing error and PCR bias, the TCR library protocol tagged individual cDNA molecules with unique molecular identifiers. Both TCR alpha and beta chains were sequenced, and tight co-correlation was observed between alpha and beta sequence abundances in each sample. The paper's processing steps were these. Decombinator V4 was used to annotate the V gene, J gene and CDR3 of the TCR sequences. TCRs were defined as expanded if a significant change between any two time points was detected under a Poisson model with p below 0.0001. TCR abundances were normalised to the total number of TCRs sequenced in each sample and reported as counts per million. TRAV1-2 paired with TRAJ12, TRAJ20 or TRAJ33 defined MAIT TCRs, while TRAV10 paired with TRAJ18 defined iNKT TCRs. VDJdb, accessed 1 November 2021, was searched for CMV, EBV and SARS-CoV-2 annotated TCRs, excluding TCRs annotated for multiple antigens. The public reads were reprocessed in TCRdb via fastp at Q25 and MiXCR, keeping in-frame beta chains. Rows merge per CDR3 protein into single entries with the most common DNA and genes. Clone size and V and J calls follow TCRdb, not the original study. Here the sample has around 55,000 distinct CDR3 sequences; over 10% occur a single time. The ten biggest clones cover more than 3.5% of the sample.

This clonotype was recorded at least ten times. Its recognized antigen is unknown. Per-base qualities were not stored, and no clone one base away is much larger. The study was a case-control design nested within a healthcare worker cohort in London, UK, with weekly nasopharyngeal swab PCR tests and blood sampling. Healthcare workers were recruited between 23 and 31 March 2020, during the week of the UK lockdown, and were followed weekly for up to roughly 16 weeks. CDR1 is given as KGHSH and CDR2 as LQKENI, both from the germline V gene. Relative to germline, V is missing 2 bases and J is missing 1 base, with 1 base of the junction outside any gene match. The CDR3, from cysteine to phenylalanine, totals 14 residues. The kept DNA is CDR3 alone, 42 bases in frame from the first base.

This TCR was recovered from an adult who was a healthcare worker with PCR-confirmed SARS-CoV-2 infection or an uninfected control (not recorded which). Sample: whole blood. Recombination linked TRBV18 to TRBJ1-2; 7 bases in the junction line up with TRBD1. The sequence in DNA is TGTGCCAGCTCACCAGGGACAGATAACTATGGCTACACCTTC. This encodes CASSPGTDNYGYTF.